The clone carrying this T cell receptor beta chain showed up many times. The antigen remains undetermined. TCRdb processed the reads anew with MiXCR; each CDR3 protein has one entry. The sample has fewer than 350,000 distinct CDR3 sequences; 15% to 20% are singletons. The CDR3 spans 14 residues. CDR1 and CDR2 from the germline V gene are SGHTA and FQGNSA. The ends were cut back, 1 base at V and 7 bases at J, with 10 bases in the middle. The data were obtained in a study of T cell repertoires in cytomegalovirus infection. Background on the study: Public TCR beta signatures provided an indication of both CMV infection and a matching HLA type.

Study observations and caveats: The ex vivo response was dominated by HLA-C-restricted CMV-specific TCR beta clonotypes. CMV carriers having the relevant HLA were flagged by cumulative public TCR beta family frequency.

The source material was PBMCs. The chain couples TRBV7-2 to TRBJ2-2; D remains unclear. This receptor was taken from a human donor in good health (CMV status not recorded). Some clones in this sample may be carry-over from other donors' samples. The CDR3 region has the DNA TGTGCCAGCAGCTTAGTAGGCCCCGGCGGGGAGCTGTTTTTT. It codes for CASSLVGPGGELFF.